These T cell receptor beta chains were read from a single sample in a study of long-term antiretroviral therapy in people with HIV. The assay was immunoSEQ multiplex PCR, and TCRdb's table has in-frame clones only and misses some. Among 25,000 to 30,000 clones listed, roughly 82% were seen once. Specimen: unsorted PBMCs, collected 0.8 years before starting antiretroviral therapy. The receptor source for this set is a young man with HIV. The CDR3 runs from the conserved cysteine through the conserved F or W. The D gene is left open where the match is weak. Clone size is given for some rows only: seen once, a few or many times, or a class if the clone is expanded.

v_gene	d_gene	j_gene	abundance	CDR3aa	CDR3nt
TRBV5-3	.	TRBJ1-1	.	CARSLAGTEAFF	TGTGCCAGAAGCTTGGCGGGCACTGAAGCTTTCTTT
TRBV10-2	TRBD1	TRBJ2-7	.	CASSEGWGQVAGEQYF	TGCGCCAGCAGTGAGGGCTGGGGACAGGTGGCCGGGGAGCAGTACTTC
TRBV5-4	.	TRBJ1-3	.	CASSLDQLIGNTIYF	TGTGCCAGCAGCTTGGATCAACTAATAGGGAACACCATATATTTT
TRBV20-1	.	TRBJ1-1	.	CSGGGDSEAFF	TGCAGTGGAGGGGGAGACAGTGAAGCTTTCTTT
TRBV2	.	TRBJ1-2	.	CASRAWGDAAGYGYTF	TGTGCCAGCAGAGCCTGGGGGGACGCCGCTGGCTATGGCTACACCTTC
TRBV5-1	.	TRBJ1-4	.	CASSLNQYNEKLFF	TGCGCCAGCAGCTTGAATCAGTATAATGAAAAACTGTTTTTT
TRBV7-2	.	TRBJ1-5	.	CASSLEVGSNQPQHF	TGTGCCAGCAGCTTAGAGGTAGGGAGCAATCAGCCCCAGCATTTT
TRBV5-1	.	TRBJ2-3	.	CASSIGGGGGTDTQYF	TGCGCCAGCAGCATTGGCGGGGGCGGAGGCACAGATACGCAGTATTTT
TRBV19	.	TRBJ1-5	.	CASRHRGNQPQHF	TGTGCCAGTAGGCACAGGGGCAATCAGCCCCAGCATTTT
TRBV19	TRBD1	TRBJ1-1	.	CASSPQTGRDTEAFF	TGTGCCAGTAGTCCGCAGACAGGGAGGGACACTGAAGCTTTCTTT
TRBV10-3	.	TRBJ1-5	medium-sized	CATHQGGDSNQPQHF	TGTGCCACCCACCAAGGGGGTGATAGCAATCAGCCCCAGCATTTT
TRBV5-1	TRBD2	TRBJ2-2	.	CASSLYLAGRANTGELFF	TGCGCCAGCAGCTTGTATTTGGCGGGGAGGGCGAACACCGGGGAGCTGTTTTTT
TRBV7-2	TRBD2	TRBJ2-5	.	CASSSSGGKTQYF	TGTGCCAGCAGTTCTAGCGGGGGCAAGACCCAGTACTTC
TRBV18	.	TRBJ1-1	.	CASSRSLGELNTEAFF	TGTGCCAGCTCACGGTCGTTGGGGGAATTGAACACTGAAGCTTTCTTT
TRBV5-4	TRBD1	TRBJ2-7	.	CASSLSDRAYEQYF	TGTGCCAGCAGCTTGTCCGACAGGGCCTACGAGCAGTACTTC
TRBV19	.	TRBJ1-1	.	CASSTYRSTEAFF	TGTGCCAGTAGTACCTACAGGTCCACTGAAGCTTTCTTT
TRBV5-1	.	TRBJ1-1	.	CASSLGRRQGGRGTEAFF	TGCGCCAGCAGCTTGGGAAGGCGCCAGGGTGGGCGGGGAACTGAAGCTTTCTTT
TRBV19	TRBD1	TRBJ2-7	few	CASRRTGVYEQYF	TGTGCCAGTAGAAGGACAGGGGTCTACGAGCAGTACTTC
TRBV10-1	.	TRBJ1-1	.	CASSESAEGAAFF	TGCGCCAGCAGTGAGTCGGCGGAGGGTGCGGCTTTCTTT
TRBV25-1	TRBD1	TRBJ2-2	.	CASRTGGDTGELFF	TGTGCCAGCCGGACAGGGGGCGACACCGGGGAGCTGTTTTTT
TRBV19	.	TRBJ1-5	.	CASVREGNQPQHF	TGTGCCAGTGTACGGGAGGGGAATCAGCCCCAGCATTTT
TRBV19	.	TRBJ2-7	.	CASSMGDGGGNEQYF	TGTGCCAGTAGTATGGGGGATGGGGGTGGGAACGAGCAGTACTTC
TRBV5-1	.	TRBJ2-3	.	CASSLGGSTDTQYF	TGCGCCAGCAGCTTGGGGGGGAGCACAGATACGCAGTATTTT
TRBV5-1	TRBD1	TRBJ1-1	.	CASSPGQGADTEAFF	TGCGCCAGCAGCCCAGGACAGGGGGCAGACACTGAAGCTTTCTTT
TRBV2	.	TRBJ1-5	.	CASTEDGRQPQHF	TGTGCCAGCACCGAGGACGGCAGACAGCCCCAGCATTTT
TRBV6-1	TRBD1	TRBJ1-5	few	CASSSRDRVNQPQHF	TGTGCCAGCAGTAGCCGGGACAGGGTGAATCAGCCCCAGCATTTT
TRBV5-1	TRBD1	TRBJ2-6	.	CASRQGARSGANVLTF	TGCGCCAGCAGGCAGGGGGCGAGATCTGGGGCCAACGTCCTGACTTTC
TRBV5-8	TRBD1	TRBJ1-2	.	CASSLTWDRANYGYTF	TGTGCCAGCAGCCTGACGTGGGACAGGGCTAACTATGGCTACACCTTC
TRBV27	.	TRBJ2-4	.	CASTQGHIQYF	TGTGCCAGCACTCAGGGACACATTCAGTACTTC
TRBV5-1	.	TRBJ2-7	.	CASSLGDRSHEQYF	TGCGCCAGCAGCTTGGGTGACCGGTCCCACGAGCAGTACTTC
TRBV5-6	.	TRBJ1-4	once	CASSSVATNEKLFF	TGTGCCAGCAGCTCGGTTGCAACTAATGAAAAACTGTTTTTT
TRBV4-3	TRBD1	TRBJ2-7	.	CASSQDPRPGGYEQYF	TGCGCCAGCAGCCAAGATCCGAGACCAGGGGGATACGAGCAGTACTTC
TRBV28	.	TRBJ2-7	.	CASSSPRVGLYEQYF	TGTGCCAGCAGTTCGCCCAGGGTCGGGCTGTACGAGCAGTACTTC
TRBV5-1	.	TRBJ2-3	.	CASSLAGAGLPTDTQYF	TGCGCCAGCAGCTTGGCCGGCGCGGGACTCCCCACAGATACGCAGTATTTT
TRBV6-6	TRBD1	TRBJ2-7	.	CASSFTPGTGVYEQYF	TGTGCCAGCAGTTTTACCCCCGGGACAGGGGTTTACGAGCAGTACTTC
TRBV18	.	TRBJ1-3	.	CASSPALPDSGNTIYF	TGTGCCAGCTCACCTGCGTTGCCCGACTCTGGAAACACCATATATTTT
TRBV19	.	TRBJ1-2	.	CASSIAATDNYGYTF	TGTGCCAGTAGTATAGCTGCGACTGATAACTATGGCTACACCTTC
TRBV7-9	TRBD2	TRBJ2-2	.	CASSLGASGRLANTGELFF	TGTGCCAGCAGCCTAGGGGCTAGCGGGAGGTTGGCGAACACCGGGGAGCTGTTTTTT
TRBV28	TRBD2	TRBJ2-2	.	CASTLWLGGSGELFF	TGTGCCAGCACCCTTTGGTTGGGGGGGTCCGGGGAGCTGTTTTTT
TRBV7-3	.	TRBJ2-1	.	CASSSSDFGNEQFF	.
TRBV7-8	.	TRBJ2-7	.	CASSTLQGTHEQYF	TGTGCCAGCAGCACATTACAGGGTACCCACGAGCAGTACTTC
TRBV27	.	TRBJ2-3	.	CASSLYGGATATDTQYF	TGTGCCAGCAGTTTATATGGGGGGGCCACCGCCACAGATACGCAGTATTTT
TRBV6-1	.	TRBJ1-2	.	CASSEAYGGYTF	TGTGCCAGCAGTGAAGCATACGGGGGCTACACCTTC
TRBV6-5	.	TRBJ1-3	few	CASSYQPGNTIYF	TGTGCCAGCAGTTACCAGCCTGGAAACACCATATATTTT
TRBV29-1	TRBD1	TRBJ1-2	.	CSVGTELSYGYTF	TGCAGCGTCGGGACAGAGTTGAGCTATGGCTACACCTTC
TRBV19	.	TRBJ2-7	.	CASSIGWGREQYF	TGTGCCAGTAGTATAGGGTGGGGGCGCGAGCAGTACTTC
TRBV7-8	.	TRBJ1-2	.	CASSLAGDFSGYTF	TGTGCCAGCAGCTTAGCTGGGGATTTCAGTGGCTACACCTTC
TRBV30	.	TRBJ1-6	.	CAWSGAVGSYNSPLHF	TGTGCCTGGAGCGGAGCGGTAGGGTCCTATAATTCACCCCTCCACTTT
TRBV29-1	TRBD1	TRBJ1-2	.	CSATYWTGRRYGYTF	TGCAGCGCCACATATTGGACAGGGCGGAGATATGGCTACACCTTC
TRBV4-3	TRBD2	TRBJ2-7	.	CASSQTSGGYGSYEQYF	TGCGCCAGCAGCCAAACCTCGGGGGGTTATGGCTCCTACGAGCAGTACTTC
TRBV7-6	TRBD1	TRBJ2-7	.	CASSQSQTGPASYEQYF	TGTGCCAGCAGCCAGTCTCAGACAGGGCCGGCCTCCTACGAGCAGTACTTC
TRBV27	.	TRBJ1-5	.	CASSSGGAGNQPQHF	TGTGCCAGCAGTTCGGGGGGCGCTGGCAATCAGCCCCAGCATTTT